A selection of T cell receptor beta chains follows, all from one sample in a study of cytomegalovirus exposure and HLA in healthy donors. The assay was immunoSEQ multiplex PCR, and TCRdb's table has in-frame clones only and misses some. Here the sample spans around 44,000 clones, about nine tenths being singletons. Sequencing was performed on PBMCs. The source is a middle-aged woman in good health and CMV-seropositive. Both conserved end residues are part of each CDR3. D genes are given only for firm matches. The size entry is marked missing in some rows and otherwise reads once, few, many or a size class.

CDR3 protein: CASSPRGMNTEAFF
CDR3 DNA: TGTGCCAGCTCGCCAAGGGGGATGAACACTGAAGCTTTCTTT
J gene: TRBJ1-1
D gene: .
clone size: .
V gene: TRBV18

CDR3 protein: CASSLSVEQYF
CDR3 DNA: TGTGCCAGCAGCTTATCGGTCGAGCAGTACTTC
J gene: TRBJ2-7
D gene: .
clone size: .
V gene: TRBV7-9

CDR3 protein: CASQKGVSTYNEQFF
CDR3 DNA: TGTGCCAGCCAGAAGGGGGTATCCACTTACAATGAGCAGTTCTTC
J gene: TRBJ2-1
D gene: .
clone size: .
V gene: TRBV28

CDR3 protein: CATSRGDSNEQYF
CDR3 DNA: TGTGCCACCAGCAGAGGGGACAGCAACGAGCAGTACTTC
J gene: TRBJ2-7
D gene: TRBD1
clone size: .
V gene: TRBV15

CDR3 protein: CASSLLFSSNEQFF
CDR3 DNA: TGCGCCAGCAGCCTCCTTTTTAGCAGCAATGAGCAGTTCTTC
J gene: TRBJ2-1
D gene: .
clone size: .
V gene: TRBV5-1

CDR3 protein: CASISSGSSYNEQFF
CDR3 DNA: TGTGCCTCAATAAGCAGCGGGAGTTCCTACAATGAGCAGTTCTTC
J gene: TRBJ2-1
D gene: TRBD2
clone size: once
V gene: TRBV10-3

CDR3 protein: CASSSYTADTQYF
CDR3 DNA: TGTGCCAGCAGCTCTTACACAGCAGATACGCAGTATTTT
J gene: TRBJ2-3
D gene: .
clone size: .
V gene: TRBV7-3

CDR3 protein: CASSLLVQGRSPLHF
CDR3 DNA: TGTGCCAGCAGCTTATTGGTACAGGGTCGGTCACCCCTCCACTTT
J gene: TRBJ1-6
D gene: .
clone size: .
V gene: TRBV7-9

CDR3 protein: CASSSRKGQESAYF
CDR3 DNA: TGTGCCAGCTCATCCCGAAAGGGACAAGAGAGTGCGTACTTC
J gene: TRBJ2-5
D gene: .
clone size: .
V gene: TRBV18

CDR3 protein: CASSVSGTVGFYEQYF
CDR3 DNA: TGCGCCAGCAGCGTATCCGGGACAGTAGGCTTCTACGAGCAGTACTTC
J gene: TRBJ2-7
D gene: TRBD1
clone size: .
V gene: TRBV5-1

CDR3 protein: CASSSLAGGDPNEQFF
CDR3 DNA: TGTGCCAGCTCATCACTAGCGGGGGGGGACCCCAATGAGCAGTTCTTC
J gene: TRBJ2-1
D gene: TRBD2
clone size: .
V gene: TRBV18

CDR3 protein: CASSEVGLNQPQHF
CDR3 DNA: TGTGCCAGCAGTGAGGTGGGGCTCAATCAGCCCCAGCATTTT
J gene: TRBJ1-5
D gene: .
clone size: .
V gene: TRBV6-1

CDR3 protein: CATSGWGYTAVDTDTQYF
CDR3 DNA: TGTGCCACCAGCGGTTGGGGTTACACAGCGGTAGACACAGATACGCAGTATTTT
J gene: TRBJ2-3
D gene: .
clone size: .
V gene: TRBV15

CDR3 protein: CASCNSGSCSYEQYF
CDR3 DNA: TGTGCCAGCTGTAACTCCGGGAGCTGCTCCTACGAGCAGTACTTC
J gene: TRBJ2-7
D gene: .
clone size: .
V gene: TRBV18

CDR3 protein: CASSEGALAQPQHF
CDR3 DNA: TGTGCCAGCAGTGAGGGGGCTTTAGCGCAGCCCCAGCATTTT
J gene: TRBJ1-5
D gene: TRBD1
clone size: .
V gene: TRBV6-5

CDR3 protein: CASSAGSVDTQYF
CDR3 DNA: TGTGCCAGTAGTGCGGGGTCGGTAGATACGCAGTATTTT
J gene: TRBJ2-3
D gene: .
clone size: .
V gene: TRBV19

CDR3 protein: CASSLTGDTQYF
CDR3 DNA: TGTGCCAGCAGCTTAACAGGAGATACGCAGTATTTT
J gene: TRBJ2-3
D gene: .
clone size: .
V gene: TRBV7-9

CDR3 protein: CASSQGDRGIQRYEQYF
CDR3 DNA: TGTGCCAGCAGCCAAGGGGACAGGGGCATTCAAAGATACGAGCAGTACTTC
J gene: TRBJ2-7
D gene: TRBD1
clone size: .
V gene: TRBV4-2

CDR3 protein: CASRTSGTVCGYTF
CDR3 DNA: TGTGCCAGCAGAACCTCCGGGACAGTCTGTGGCTACACCTTC
J gene: TRBJ1-2
D gene: TRBD1
clone size: .
V gene: TRBV28

CDR3 protein: CASRTTVGEKLFF
CDR3 DNA: TGTGCCAGCAGGACGACAGTAGGTGAAAAACTGTTTTTT
J gene: TRBJ1-4
D gene: .
clone size: .
V gene: TRBV28

CDR3 protein: CASSLSDPGLAGGRGTDTQYF
CDR3 DNA: TGTGCCAGCAGCTTATCGGATCCGGGACTAGCGGGGGGCCGAGGTACAGATACGCAGTATTTT
J gene: TRBJ2-3
D gene: TRBD2
clone size: .
V gene: TRBV7-7

CDR3 protein: CASSWEGAYEQYF
CDR3 DNA: TGCGCCAGCAGTTGGGAGGGGGCCTACGAGCAGTACTTC
J gene: TRBJ2-7
D gene: .
clone size: .
V gene: TRBV5-1

CDR3 protein: CASSHLQGSPGNTIYF
CDR3 DNA: TGTGCCAGCAGCCATCTACAGGGGAGTCCTGGAAACACCATATATTTT
J gene: TRBJ1-3
D gene: TRBD1
clone size: .
V gene: TRBV14

CDR3 protein: CATCGPLMNTEAFF
CDR3 DNA: TGTGCCACCTGCGGGCCGCTAATGAACACTGAAGCTTTCTTT
J gene: TRBJ1-1
D gene: .
clone size: .
V gene: TRBV28

CDR3 protein: CASRVRQNSGANVLTF
CDR3 DNA: TGTGCCAGCAGGGTGCGACAGAACTCTGGGGCCAACGTCCTGACTTTC
J gene: TRBJ2-6
D gene: .
clone size: .
V gene: TRBV2

CDR3 protein: CASSLFGGTDTQYF
CDR3 DNA: TGTGCCAGCAGCTTATTCGGGGGCACAGATACGCAGTATTTT
J gene: TRBJ2-3
D gene: .
clone size: .
V gene: TRBV7-2

CDR3 protein: CASRGDRGLWNEQFF
CDR3 DNA: TGTGCCAGCAGGGGAGACAGGGGGCTCTGGAATGAGCAGTTCTTC
J gene: TRBJ2-1
D gene: TRBD1
clone size: once
V gene: TRBV6-5

CDR3 protein: CASSLTQVSAEAFF
CDR3 DNA: TGTGCCAGCAGCCTTACACAGGTATCCGCTGAAGCTTTCTTT
J gene: TRBJ1-1
D gene: .
clone size: .
V gene: TRBV11-1

CDR3 protein: CASSDTWGVSGNTIYF
CDR3 DNA: TGTGCCAGCAGTGACACCTGGGGGGTCTCTGGAAACACCATATATTTT
J gene: TRBJ1-3
D gene: .
clone size: .
V gene: TRBV2

CDR3 protein: CASSPAGAKIRSGANVLTF
CDR3 DNA: TGTGCCAGTAGCCCAGCGGGGGCGAAAATAAGGTCTGGGGCCAACGTCCTGACTTTC
J gene: TRBJ2-6
D gene: TRBD2
clone size: .
V gene: TRBV19

CDR3 protein: CASSPPLGTNLPSSYNEQFF
CDR3 DNA: TGTGCCAGCTCACCGCCGCTCGGGACTAACCTGCCCAGCTCCTACAATGAGCAGTTCTTC
J gene: TRBJ2-1
D gene: TRBD2
clone size: .
V gene: TRBV18

CDR3 protein: CASSLGRSSNYGYTF
CDR3 DNA: TGTGCCAGCAGCTTAGGTCGCAGTTCTAACTATGGCTACACCTTC
J gene: TRBJ1-2
D gene: .
clone size: .
V gene: TRBV7-2

CDR3 protein: CASSPDTATYGYTF
CDR3 DNA: TGTGCCAGCTCACCAGATACAGCTACCTATGGCTACACCTTC
J gene: TRBJ1-2
D gene: .
clone size: .
V gene: TRBV18

CDR3 protein: CASSPPPGQSYNEQFF
CDR3 DNA: TGTGCCAGCAGCCCTCCCCCGGGACAGTCCTACAATGAGCAGTTCTTC
J gene: TRBJ2-1
D gene: TRBD1
clone size: once
V gene: TRBV5-6

CDR3 protein: CASSYEGSYEQYF
CDR3 DNA: TGTGCCAGCAGTTACGAGGGATCCTACGAGCAGTACTTC
J gene: TRBJ2-7
D gene: .
clone size: few
V gene: TRBV6-5

CDR3 protein: CASSQGSPGELFF
CDR3 DNA: TGTGCCAGCAGCCAGGGGTCTCCCGGGGAGCTGTTTTTT
J gene: TRBJ2-2
D gene: .
clone size: .
V gene: TRBV27

CDR3 protein: CASGSFTGTAFSYEQYF
CDR3 DNA: TGTGCTAGTGGTTCATTTACCGGGACAGCTTTTTCCTACGAGCAGTACTTC
J gene: TRBJ2-7
D gene: TRBD1
clone size: .
V gene: TRBV12-5

CDR3 protein: CASSEFGKGETEAFF
CDR3 DNA: TGTGCCAGCAGTGAATTCGGGAAAGGTGAGACTGAAGCTTTCTTT
J gene: TRBJ1-1
D gene: .
clone size: .
V gene: TRBV25-1